This T cell receptor beta chain was recovered during a study of spatial heterogeneity in lung cancer. This clonotype was counted at least ten times. V shed 0 bases and J shed 0 bases, with 11 bases lying between them. CDR3 length equals 16 residues. Germline V gives CDR1 MGHRA, CDR2 YSYEKL. The study tagged each TCR cDNA molecule with a unique molecular identifier. TCRdb re-called the 5' RACE reads through MiXCR, storing one row per CDR3 protein. The sample has 60,000 or so distinct CDR3 sequences, roughly 6.4% seen once. Time point given: sample taken at primary tumor resection. The input for sequencing was PBMCs, taken at surgery. This sequence joins TRBV4-1 and TRBJ1-2, with a tentative D call TRBD1 (5 bases). The receptor was isolated from a female donor with early-stage non-small cell lung cancer. The CDR3 region is CASSQDWGIANYGYTF. CDR3 nucleotide sequence: TGCGCCAGCAGCCAAGATTGGGGGATTGCTAACTATGGCTACACCTTC.